Listed below are T cell receptor beta chains from one sample, sequenced in a study of a mutant IDH1 vaccine in newly diagnosed glioma. The protocol was immunoSEQ multiplex PCR, while the TCRdb copy is restricted to in-frame clones and leaves out a portion. The data show 30,000 to 45,000 clones, 75% seen once. The antigens these receptors bind are not known. The sample here was PBMCs, taken from a glioma patient whose treatment included an IDH1 peptide vaccine. These receptors all come from a middle-aged man with glioma. Each CDR3 is given with its conserved first and last residue. A D gene is named only where the DNA matches it firmly. Clone size, where shown, is once, few, many, or a class for clones that have expanded.

j_call	clone_size	d_call	v_call	cdr3_aa	cdr3_nt
TRBJ1-1	few	-	TRBV30	CACAGYTTEAFF	TGTGCCTGTGCAGGGTATACGACTGAAGCTTTCTTT
TRBJ2-3	-	TRBD1	TRBV27	CASSNPTGAGTDTQYF	TGTGCCAGCAGTAACCCGACAGGGGCTGGCACAGATACGCAGTATTTT
TRBJ1-4	-	-	TRBV21-1	CASSKVGQVQEKLFF	TGTGCCAGCAGCAAAGTGGGGCAGGTTCAAGAAAAACTGTTTTTT
TRBJ2-1	-	-	TRBV19	CASSIFGLSGLGGNEQFF	TGTGCCAGTAGTATTTTCGGGTTATCGGGTTTAGGTGGCAATGAGCAGTTCTTC
TRBJ2-2	few	-	TRBV7-8	CASSLEGLSTGELFF	TGTGCCAGCAGCTTAGAGGGACTTTCGACCGGGGAGCTGTTTTTT
TRBJ2-3	-	TRBD2	TRBV5-8	CASSRGLAGGVNVGTQYF	TGTGCCAGCAGCCGCGGACTAGCGGGGGGCGTCAACGTTGGTACGCAGTATTTT
TRBJ2-1	-	TRBD2	TRBV6-4	CASSEIPVTAGGGEQFF	TGTGCCAGCAGTGAGATTCCCGTGACAGCGGGAGGAGGAGAGCAGTTCTTC
TRBJ1-1	few	-	TRBV4-2	CASTRDPSAYTEAFF	TGTGCCAGCACCCGAGACCCGAGCGCCTACACTGAAGCTTTCTTT
TRBJ1-1	-	-	TRBV6-1	CASSEYRTANTEAFF	TGTGCCAGCAGTGAATATCGGACAGCGAACACTGAAGCTTTCTTT
TRBJ1-1	few	-	TRBV11-2	CASSFPAGRNTEAFF	TGTGCCAGCAGCTTCCCCGCGGGAAGAAACACTGAAGCTTTCTTT
TRBJ2-3	once	TRBD2	TRBV4-1	CASSQERGGWSGRIADTQYF	TGCGCCAGCAGCCAAGAACGGGGGGGCTGGAGCGGGAGGATCGCAGATACGCAGTATTTT
TRBJ2-1	-	TRBD2	TRBV11-3	CASSLATGTSGDEQFF	TGTGCCAGCAGCTTAGCGACCGGGACTAGCGGAGATGAGCAGTTCTTC
TRBJ1-2	-	TRBD1	TRBV6-5	CASSTGTGGGYTF	TGTGCCAGCAGTACCGGGACAGGGGGGGGCTACACCTTC
TRBJ2-7	-	TRBD2	TRBV5-1	CASSLASGSYEQYF	TGCGCCAGCAGCTTGGCCAGCGGGAGTTACGAGCAGTACTTC
TRBJ2-3	-	-	TRBV5-4	CASSLGQSPTDTQYF	TGTGCCAGCAGCTTGGGACAGTCCCCCACAGATACGCAGTATTTT
TRBJ1-2	-	-	TRBV19	CASSTRTQSIGGYTF	TGTGCCAGTAGTACCCGGACACAAAGCATCGGTGGCTACACCTTC
TRBJ2-7	-	TRBD1	TRBV11-2	CASSQNRDSSYEQYF	TGTGCCAGCAGCCAAAACCGGGACAGCTCCTACGAGCAGTACTTC
TRBJ2-5	-	TRBD2	TRBV6-4	CASSAIAGGQETQYF	TGTGCCAGCAGTGCAATAGCGGGAGGGCAAGAGACCCAGTACTTC
TRBJ2-2	once	-	TRBV27	CASSSTVSNTGELFF	TGTGCCAGCAGTTCAACAGTCTCTAACACCGGGGAGCTGTTTTTT
TRBJ1-5	medium-sized	TRBD1	TRBV7-9	CAGGTDNQPQHF	TGTGCCGGGGGGACAGACAATCAGCCCCAGCATTTT
TRBJ1-1	-	-	TRBV7-9	CASRPLSTEAFF	TGTGCCAGCAGGCCGCTAAGCACTGAAGCTTTCTTT
TRBJ2-1	once	-	TRBV9	CASSVGGGSRDEQFF	TGTGCCAGCAGCGTAGGTGGAGGCAGCCGGGATGAGCAGTTCTTC
TRBJ2-3	-	-	TRBV12-5	CASGYAPSGTGLSTDTQYF	TGTGCTAGTGGTTATGCCCCTTCCGGGACGGGCCTTAGCACAGATACGCAGTATTTT
TRBJ2-1	-	TRBD2	TRBV18	CASSPRLAGDEQFF	TGTGCCAGCTCACCAAGACTAGCGGGAGATGAGCAGTTCTTC
TRBJ2-1	-	TRBD2	TRBV7-2	CASSLVGGSSYNEQFF	TGTGCCAGCAGCTTAGTGGGCGGGAGCTCCTACAATGAGCAGTTCTTC
TRBJ2-7	once	-	TRBV19	CASSTGHEQYF	TGTGCCAGTAGTACCGGACACGAGCAGTACTTC
TRBJ2-2	-	-	TRBV5-1	CASSVGGPATGELFF	TGCGCCAGCAGCGTTGGGGGGCCGGCCACCGGGGAGCTGTTTTTT
TRBJ2-3	-	TRBD2	TRBV6-1	CASGLGGRDGDTQYF	TGTGCCAGCGGGTTAGGCGGGAGAGATGGAGATACGCAGTATTTT
TRBJ1-1	-	-	TRBV2	CASSPRGGNTEAFF	TGTGCCAGCAGTCCCAGGGGCGGGAACACTGAAGCTTTCTTT
TRBJ2-1	-	TRBD2	TRBV9	CASSNRGRMDEQFF	TGTGCCAGCAGCAATCGCGGGAGAATGGATGAGCAGTTCTTC
TRBJ2-1	-	-	TRBV18	CASSPSPNNEQFF	TGTGCCAGCTCACCTTCCCCAAACAATGAGCAGTTCTTC
TRBJ1-1	-	-	TRBV28	CASTQGGWVNTEAFF	TGTGCCAGCACCCAGGGTGGGTGGGTGAACACTGAAGCTTTCTTT
TRBJ2-7	-	TRBD1	TRBV6-1	CASRTTGGTYEQYF	TGTGCCAGCAGAACCACAGGGGGCACCTACGAGCAGTACTTC
TRBJ2-5	-	-	TRBV27	CASSHRERETQYF	TGTGCCAGCAGCCACAGGGAGAGGGAGACCCAGTACTTC
TRBJ1-2	-	TRBD1	TRBV6-1	CASSDPGTGAYGYTF	TGTGCCAGCAGTGACCCCGGGACAGGGGCCTATGGCTACACCTTC
TRBJ1-2	-	TRBD1	TRBV5-1	CASSLGQGGGYTF	TGCGCCAGCAGCTTGGGACAGGGGGGTGGCTACACCTTC
TRBJ2-1	-	TRBD2	TRBV5-1	CASSSRQRDYDEQFF	TGCGCCAGCAGCTCTCGGCAGCGGGATTATGATGAGCAGTTCTTC
TRBJ2-7	once	TRBD2	TRBV28	CASRSPSGSYEQYF	TGTGCCAGCAGATCCCCTAGCGGCTCCTACGAGCAGTACTTC
TRBJ2-5	-	TRBD2	TRBV19	CASSRGGLAGDGETQYF	TGTGCCAGTAGTAGGGGGGGGCTAGCGGGAGATGGTGAGACCCAGTACTTC
TRBJ1-4	-	-	TRBV6-1	CASSSQWYEKLFF	TGTGCCAGCAGTTCACAGTGGTATGAAAAACTGTTTTTT
TRBJ2-4	-	-	TRBV28	CASSFQGTKNIQYF	TGTGCCAGCAGTTTCCAGGGGACCAAAAACATTCAGTACTTC
TRBJ2-3	-	TRBD1	TRBV19	CASMRGQGPDTQYF	TGTGCCAGTATGAGGGGACAGGGCCCAGATACGCAGTATTTT
TRBJ2-2	few	-	TRBV7-2	CASSLHGEHTGELFF	TGTGCCAGCAGCCTCCACGGGGAGCACACCGGGGAGCTGTTTTTT
TRBJ2-7	few	TRBD2	TRBV11-3	CASSSGTTYEQYF	TGTGCCAGCAGCTCCGGGACTACCTACGAGCAGTACTTC
TRBJ1-1	medium-sized	-	TRBV19	CASRTWDTEAFF	TGTGCCAGTCGTACGTGGGACACTGAAGCTTTCTTT
TRBJ2-3	-	TRBD1	TRBV4-1	CASSQVNYGTGNTDTQYF	TGCGCCAGCAGCCAGGTCAACTACGGGACAGGAAACACAGATACGCAGTATTTT
TRBJ2-3	-	-	TRBV11-2	CATSPSADTQYF	TGTGCCACCTCACCCAGCGCAGATACGCAGTATTTT
TRBJ2-7	few	-	TRBV5-1	CASSPQGARFGEQYF	TGCGCCAGCAGCCCCCAAGGGGCCCGTTTTGGCGAGCAGTACTTC
TRBJ2-7	-	-	TRBV6-1	CASSDLLYEQYF	TGTGCCAGCAGTGATCTCTTATACGAGCAGTACTTC
TRBJ2-3	once	TRBD2	TRBV10-1	CASSETSGSTDTQYF	TGCGCCAGCAGTGAGACTAGCGGGAGCACAGATACGCAGTATTTT
TRBJ1-1	few	TRBD1	TRBV6-5	CASSYAGGGEAFF	TGTGCCAGCAGTTATGCAGGGGGCGGTGAAGCTTTCTTT
TRBJ2-1	-	-	TRBV29-1	CSAEAGGVSYNEQFF	TGCAGCGCTGAAGCTGGGGGAGTCTCCTACAATGAGCAGTTCTTC
TRBJ1-1	few	-	TRBV7-9	CASSLSRPYTEAFF	TGTGCCAGCAGCCTATCCCGGCCATACACTGAAGCTTTCTTT
TRBJ2-1	-	TRBD1	TRBV11-3	CASSLGDRDNEQFF	TGTGCCAGCAGCTTAGGAGACAGGGACAATGAGCAGTTCTTC
TRBJ2-3	-	-	TRBV5-6	CASSLEGADTQYF	TGTGCCAGCAGCTTGGAGGGCGCGGATACGCAGTATTTT
TRBJ1-4	-	-	TRBV11-2	CASSLGLKANEKLFF	TGTGCCAGCAGCTTAGGTTTGAAGGCTAATGAAAAACTGTTTTTT
TRBJ2-5	few	-	TRBV7-9	CASSPDPWLGETQYF	TGTGCCAGCAGCCCGGACCCCTGGCTAGGAGAGACCCAGTACTTC
TRBJ1-4	once	-	TRBV5-5	CASSLAARENEKLFF	TGTGCCAGCAGCTTGGCCGCGAGGGAGAATGAAAAACTGTTTTTT
TRBJ2-3	-	-	TRBV6-5	CASSYESTDTQYF	TGTGCCAGCAGTTACGAAAGCACAGATACGCAGTATTTT